These T cell receptor beta chains were read from a single sample in a study of T cells in Graves' hyperthyroidism and ophthalmopathy. TCRdb passed the multiplex PCR reads through MiXCR, listing each CDR3 protein once. The data hold over 250,000 distinct CDR3 sequences, with 20% to 25% observed a single time. The specimen sequenced was blood. Every receptor here comes from a man aged 40-49 years with Graves' hyperthyroidism that later progressed to Graves' ophthalmopathy. CDR3s include the opening cysteine and the closing phenylalanine or tryptophan. Fields, in order: V gene, D gene, J gene, CDR3 length, clone size, CDR3 DNA, CDR3 protein. The D gene is left open where the match is weak. Some rows mark clone size as missing; the rest say once, few, many or name a class of expanded clone.

TRBV20-1	.	TRBJ2-7	16	many	TGCAGTGCTAGACCCTCCACATCGGGAGTGGGAGACGAGCAGTACTTC	CSARPSTSGVGDEQYF
TRBV4-1	.	TRBJ1-2	15	few	TGCGCCAGCAGCCAAGCCCCGACACCGGGCCATGGCTACACCTTC	CASSQAPTPGHGYTF
TRBV6-5	TRBD1	TRBJ2-5	17	many	TGTGCCAGCAGTTACTCCCAGACAGGGGAGGTTGGAGAGACCCAGTACTTC	CASSYSQTGEVGETQYF
TRBV19	.	TRBJ2-2	15	once	TGTGCCAGTAGTATTGAGTATCCGACCACCGGGGAGCTGTTTTTT	CASSIEYPTTGELFF
TRBV28	TRBD2	TRBJ2-7	15	once	TGTGCCAGCAGTCCGGGGACTAGCGGGAAGTACGAGCAGTACTTC	CASSPGTSGKYEQYF
TRBV29-1	.	TRBJ2-5	10	few	TGCAGCGGGGGACAAGAGACCCAGTACTTC	CSGGQETQYF
TRBV6-4	.	TRBJ2-7	15	.	TGTGCCAGCAGTGACCCGGCAAGGGCATACTACGAGCAGTACTTC	CASSDPARAYYEQYF
TRBV20-1	TRBD2	TRBJ2-5	14	many	TGCAGTGCTAGAGTATTCAGGGAGGGTAAGACCCAGTACTTC	CSARVFREGKTQYF
TRBV6-1	TRBD2	TRBJ2-7	12	few	TGTGCCAGCAGTCTAGCGGGAGCCGAGCAGTACTTC	CASSLAGAEQYF
TRBV19	.	TRBJ1-1	13	many	TGTGCCAGTAGTACTTTAGGTAGCACTGAAGCTTTCTTT	CASSTLGSTEAFF
TRBV18	.	TRBJ1-2	13	.	TGTGCCAGCGCCTCCGGGGCAGAGAATGGCTACACCTTC	CASASGAENGYTF
TRBV19	TRBD1	TRBJ1-1	18	many	TGTGCCAGTAGTAGGACGACAGGGCAGTTGGGAATGAACACTGAAGCTTTCTTT	CASSRTTGQLGMNTEAFF
TRBV5-1	.	TRBJ2-7	14	many	TGCGCCAGCAGCTTGGCCTTTGCGGGGTACGAGCAGTACTTC	CASSLAFAGYEQYF
TRBV19	.	TRBJ1-2	13	many	TGTGCCAGTGCCAAGGAGGGCAACTATGGCTACACCTTC	CASAKEGNYGYTF
TRBV30	.	TRBJ1-2	12	many	TGTGCCTGGAGTGACGGAAACTATGGCTACACCTTC	CAWSDGNYGYTF
TRBV13	TRBD2	TRBJ2-5	13	many	TGTGCCAGCAGCCATCCGGGGGGAGAGACCCAGTACTTC	CASSHPGGETQYF